This T cell receptor (beta chain) stems from a study of cytomegalovirus exposure and HLA in healthy donors. The CDR3 runs to 13 residues. CDR1 is MNHEY, CDR2 SMNVEV, per germline (reference sequence). V gave up 5 bases and J gave up 5 bases, with 12 bases separating them. Using immunoSEQ multiplex PCR, the repertoire was profiled, and TCRdb retains in-frame clones only, with some absent. The sample yields about 160,000 clones, just under 85% seen once. Notes on the study in general: Later, an analysis found that TCR clusters from the first cohort tended to co-occur in the 110 or so validation repertoires.

Points on this clone: Its target is not known.

Source material: PBMCs. The sequence came from a man aged 25 to 40 in good health and CMV-seropositive. V usage is TRBV27 and J usage is TRBJ2-5, with D possibly being TRBD2 (5 bases). This chain's CDR3 is CASSLGGEETQYF. CDR3 sequence (DNA): TGTGCCAGCAGTCTCGGAGGAGAGGAGACCCAGTACTTC.